The rows below give T cell receptor beta chains drawn from one sample of a study of blood T cells in healthy people across ages. TCRdb re-analysed the 5' RACE reads in MiXCR, keeping a single row per CDR3 protein. The sample records 1.5 million to 1.9 million distinct CDR3 sequences, about 42% being singletons. The specimen was blood. The receptors shown here come from a young woman in good health. Both conserved end residues are part of each CDR3. The D gene is left open where the match is weak. Rows give clone size only sometimes, using once, few, many, or a class for an expanded clone.

TRBJ2-3 | TRBV30 | - | TRBD2 | TGTGCCTGTAAACGGGAGGGCCTTAGCACAGATACGCAGTATTTT | CACKREGLSTDTQYF
TRBJ2-1 | TRBV21-1 | - | - | TGTGCCAGCAGCAAAGAGGGAGTAGCGGGGGATCTGTACAATGAGCAGTTCTTC | CASSKEGVAGDLYNEQFF
TRBJ2-4 | TRBV20-1 | - | - | TGCAGTGCGCCCCGTTGGGGGGGCCTAGCCAAAAACATTCAGTACTTC | CSAPRWGGLAKNIQYF
TRBJ2-7 | TRBV20-1 | - | - | TGCAGTGCCCCTACTACAGGGCTTTCATCAGACGAGCAGTACTTC | CSAPTTGLSSDEQYF
TRBJ2-5 | TRBV12-5 | - | - | TGTGCTAGTGGCCCCGAGGGAGAAGGGGAGACCCAGTACTTC | CASGPEGEGETQYF
TRBJ2-3 | TRBV7-3 | - | - | TGTGCCAGCAGCCAGGGGGCGGGAGCTATAGATACGCAGTATTTT | CASSQGAGAIDTQYF
TRBJ2-3 | TRBV6-5 | - | - | TGTGCCAGCAGTCAGAGGGAGGGCACAGATACGCAGTATTTT | CASSQREGTDTQYF
TRBJ1-5 | TRBV10-3 | few | - | TGTGCCATCAGTGCAGGGCCAGTAAGGGGCGGGAGCAATCAGCCCCAGCATTTT | CAISAGPVRGGSNQPQHF
TRBJ2-7 | TRBV6-2/TRBV6-3 | few | - | TGTGCCAGCAGTTACTCGATACGGGGGCAGTACTTC | CASSYSIRGQYF
TRBJ2-1 | TRBV15 | - | - | TGTGCCACCAGCAAAACGAACAATGAGCAGTTCTTC | CATSKTNNEQFF
TRBJ1-2 | TRBV4-3 | few | - | TGCGCCAGCAGCCAAGAGCCGGGACGGGGACTTGGCTACACCTTC | CASSQEPGRGLGYTF
TRBJ2-2 | TRBV20-1 | - | TRBD2 | TGCAGTGCTAGAGATAGCGGGAGGGGTACCGGGGAGCTGTTTTTT | CSARDSGRGTGELFF
TRBJ2-1 | TRBV6-5 | few | TRBD1 | TGTGCCAGCTTGGGACAGGGTGACAATGAGCAGTTCTTC | CASLGQGDNEQFF
TRBJ2-7 | TRBV15 | once | TRBD2 | TGTGCCACCAGCCGGACTAGCGGGAGAAGTACCTACGAGCAGTACTTC | CATSRTSGRSTYEQYF
TRBJ2-3 | TRBV10-2 | - | TRBD2 | TGCGCCAGCAGTGAGTACGGACTAGCGGGGGGTCGTGCAGATACGCAGTATTTT | CASSEYGLAGGRADTQYF
TRBJ2-3 | TRBV12-3/TRBV12-4 | few | TRBD2 | TGTGCCAGCAGTTGTAGCGGGGGAGATACACAGTATTTT | CASSCSGGDTQYF
TRBJ2-7 | TRBV5-1 | few | TRBD1 | TGCGCCAGCAGGATGACAGGGGGTGTCTACGAGCAGTACTTC | CASRMTGGVYEQYF
TRBJ2-1 | TRBV5-6 | - | - | TGTGCCAGCAGCCCTGATCGGGTTATCTACAATGAGCAGTTCTTC | CASSPDRVIYNEQFF
TRBJ2-4 | TRBV27 | - | TRBD1 | TGTGCCAGCAGTTTTGTTGGACAGGCACCAAAAAACATTCAGTACTTC | CASSFVGQAPKNIQYF
TRBJ1-5 | TRBV5-5 | few | TRBD1 | TGTGCCAGCAGCTTGGAAGCAGGGGGCATCAATCAGCCCCAGCATTTT | CASSLEAGGINQPQHF
TRBJ2-7 | TRBV5-8 | few | - | TGTGCCAGCAGCTTAGATGCGGCAGGAAACTACGAGCAGTACTTC | CASSLDAAGNYEQYF
TRBJ1-2 | TRBV4-3 | few | - | TGCGCCAGCAGCCAAGAACCCCCTCCGATGACTAACTATGGCTACACCTTC | CASSQEPPPMTNYGYTF
TRBJ2-1 | TRBV27 | many | - | TGTGCCAGCAGAAAGGGTGCTGAGCAGTTCTTC | CASRKGAEQFF
TRBJ2-1 | TRBV24-1 | few | TRBD1 | TGTGCCACCAGTGACAGGGGGCTTGGTGAGCAGTTCTTC | CATSDRGLGEQFF
TRBJ2-5 | TRBV29-1 | - | - | TGCAGCGTTGTCCCGCGGCAGGGGTGGACCCAGTACTTC | CSVVPRQGWTQYF
TRBJ2-5 | TRBV20-1 | few | - | TGCAGTGCTAGTCAGGGAGGACGGCAAGAGACCCAGTACTTC | CSASQGGRQETQYF
TRBJ2-1 | TRBV20-1 | - | - | TGCAGTGCTAGTAAGAGCTCCTACAATGAGCAGTTCTTC | CSASKSSYNEQFF
TRBJ2-5 | TRBV27 | - | - | TGTGCCAGCAGTTCTATGCCCCCACTACTCCAAGAGACCCAGTACTTC | CASSSMPPLLQETQYF
TRBJ2-3 | TRBV18 | - | TRBD1 | TGTGCCAGCTCACGACAGGGGCAATTCACAGATACGCAGTATTTT | CASSRQGQFTDTQYF
TRBJ1-5 | TRBV20-1 | - | - | TGCAGTGCTACAACAGGGACGGATCAGCCCCAGCATTTT | CSATTGTDQPQHF
TRBJ1-5 | TRBV20-1 | few | - | TGCAGTGCCCTCCGGGACAAGGGTCAGCCCCAGCATTTT | CSALRDKGQPQHF
TRBJ1-1 | TRBV12-3/TRBV12-4 | - | - | TGTGCCAGCAGCCTCCTGTCGTGGCCGGACACTGAAGCTTTCTTT | CASSLLSWPDTEAFF
TRBJ2-7 | TRBV3-1 | once | TRBD2 | TGTGCCAGCAGTCCAAGCCTAGCGGGAGTAACCAAAACGGCGAATAGGTACGAGCAGTACTTC | CASSPSLAGVTKTANRYEQYF
TRBJ1-5 | TRBV20-1 | once | - | TGCAGTGTTAGCCGAGGGTTGACCCAGCATTTT | CSVSRGLTQHF
TRBJ2-4 | TRBV20-1 | - | - | TGCAGTGCTATAGGGCGGGCGGGCGCCAAAAACATTCAGTACTTC | CSAIGRAGAKNIQYF
TRBJ2-1 | TRBV11-2 | - | - | TGTGCCAGCAGCTTTCGGATAGCGGTTTACAATGAGCAGTTCTTC | CASSFRIAVYNEQFF